Described below is a single T cell receptor (beta chain) sequence and its context. What it binds is unknown. The record originates from a study of blood T cells in healthy people across ages. Notes on the study in general: One million T cells yielded diversity estimates that were considered underestimates. Naive CD4+ cell counts and diversity both ran higher in long-lived than in aged donors.

The authors ran a second PCR of 7 to 11 cycles using a sample-barcoded 5' primer and a J-beta primer mix. Each CDR3 protein is one row after TCRdb ran MiXCR on the 5' RACE reads. The sample records 450,000 to 700,000 distinct CDR3 sequences, approximately 30% being singletons. About 10 milliliters of peripheral blood were drawn from each donor. Per germline, CDR1 SGHNT and CDR2 YENEEA. The CDR3 consists of 18 residues. This sequence originates from a woman between 65 and 79 years old in good health. The sample was blood. This chain uses TRBV11-3 with TRBJ2-5; either TRBD1 or TRBD2 may fit D (5 bases each). The last part of the DNA fits TRBJ2-1 better; the J call may be wrong. The DNA of the CDR3 is TGTGCCAGCAGCTTAGCGAGTTCTCTTAGGGACCTCAACAATGAGCAGTTCTTC. This codes for CASSLASSLRDLNNEQFF.